This TCR beta chain is drawn from a study of cytomegalovirus exposure and HLA in healthy donors (dated by TCRdb to 2015 to 2018). Some background on the complete study: In an earlier analysis of 450 to 750 of the donors, around 290 Gb of sequence data and 95 million to 130 million unique TCR beta sequences from some 170 million T cells were reported. About 280 gigabases of sequencing data and around 85 million unique TCR sequences made up an early release that covered roughly 670 HLA-typed donors. The genetic ancestry cluster associated with self-reported Caucasian donors included approximately 85% of the approximately 400 genotyped donors. The study aimed to test whether cataloging public T cell receptors could reveal signatures of past pathogen exposure. The study used immunosequencing to profile the T cell repertoires of approximately 690 subjects and linked those repertoires to cytomegalovirus serostatus. In addition to the first cohort of hundreds of subjects, a separate validation cohort of around 110 different subjects was used. To predict cytomegalovirus infection status, the study combined high-throughput TCR immunosequencing, statistical association of individual TCRs with disease status, and machine learning. A later analysis re-examined previously published TCR beta repertoires from just over 650 donors and added high-resolution HLA genotyping to investigate patterns of TCR occurrence. The later analysis used no new phenotypic data to find candidate immune exposures, relying instead on TCR beta sequences and their occurrence across donors. An earlier analysis of 587 of the donors used high-throughput TCR beta sequencing to judge whether each TCR beta V gene segment behaved as functional or pseudogenic. Donor age, sex, ethnicity and CMV serostatus were compiled alongside the repertoire data. A later genetic analysis used genome-wide SNP genotypes for about 65% of the 666 donors, treating that subset as a discovery cohort. All discovery cohort repertoires had been generated on a single sequencing platform. HLA typing covered class I and class II loci at four-digit resolution. The number of donors typed differed by locus, with 629-630 for A, B, C, DRB1 and DQB1, more than 500 for DQA1, over 600 for DPA1, and some 470 for DPB1. About 5 DR-DQ haplotypes were handled as single units for association and clustering, since linkage in the cohort was strong. Among 300 to 450 genotyped donors of the cohort, an average of roughly 240,000 unique TCR beta nucleotide sequences were sequenced per donor, approximately 20% of them non-productive. Study-level results and caveats: Compared with the approximately 670-donor mean, donors in an Asian-associated ancestry cluster had fewer N-insertions in productive TCRs, according to a later genetic analysis. Some IMGT-functional V segments, including TRBV6-2 and TRBV6-3, could not be distinguished by the 87-base-pair reads and were therefore excluded. Most TCR sequences were observed very rarely across donors, whereas some public TCRs were present in many individuals. A later analysis reported that several top co-occurrence clusters appeared linked to parvovirus B19, influenza, CMV and Epstein-Barr virus. According to a later analysis, TCR association rates differed among HLA loci, with DRB1 alleles showing the most associated TCRs and HLA-C alleles showing the fewest. Because counts were too low, about 18 rarely observed V segments, including chromosome 9 orphons, were excluded from the earlier analysis of roughly 580 of the donors. A further reported finding was that TCR beta sequences accurately predicted the HLA-A and HLA-B alleles for most subjects in the first cohort. It was suggested by the authors that the approach could potentially be generalized to other disease states and immunological phenotypes. According to a later analysis, most CMV-associated TCR beta chains appeared to be HLA-restricted, and the HLA associations seemed to be driven largely by CMV exposure. In both the original and validation cohorts, the classifier was reported to diagnose cytomegalovirus status with high specificity and sensitivity. A later analysis found that HLA-associated TCR beta chains were more clonally expanded and had lower generation probabilities than equally common non-associated chains. In a later analysis, 16,951 TCR beta sequences were associated with specific HLA alleles at a false discovery rate of 0.05. Presence/absence analyses assumed roughly uniform sequencing depth across donors, an assumption that may not hold. Only TCR beta chains were sequenced in this cohort, and the absence of alpha or paired-chain data limited detectable features. The only immune exposure information available for the cohort was CMV serostatus. A total of around 150 TCR beta chains were listed by the study as associated with cytomegalovirus. A group of highly shared sequence variants was considered likely to be a technical artifact of the sequencing pipeline. A later genetic analysis associated a missense DCLRE1C variant with V-gene and J-gene trimming of TCR beta chains, and an independent cohort replicated the association. Correlated functional status among segregating V segments might be attributable to linkage disequilibrium, but an unknown experimental factor could not be ruled out. When HLA alleles, especially DR and DQ, strongly co-occurred, attributing TCR associations to individual alleles was difficult. Because HLA typing was missing for some donors at each locus, association tests included only the typed subset. In vitro tests confirmed that a few of the cytomegalovirus-associated TCR beta chains recognize cytomegalovirus antigens. An earlier analysis of some 590 of the donors showed that most TCR beta V segments appeared in productive rearrangements either about 90% or about 30% of the time, which broadly matched IMGT annotations.

Libraries came from the immunoSEQ multiplex PCR assay. For the multiplex PCR, a mixture combining 60 forward primers for TCR Vbeta segments and 13 reverse primers for TCR Jbeta segments was used. The CDR3 region of rearranged TCR beta genes was amplified from genomic DNA by a multiplex PCR assay. Amplified TCR beta libraries were sequenced as 87-base-pair reads on the Illumina HiSeq System. Per the authors' processing: In a later analysis, some 80 million unique TCR beta chains were counted across the roughly 670 repertoires, and approximately 9.9 million of these chains were shared by at least two donors. Raw reads were error-corrected and collapsed into unique sequences with a nearest-neighbor algorithm that merged closely related sequences to remove PCR and sequencing errors. V, D and J gene segments were assigned by aligning CDR3 sequences to IMGT reference sequences. For a sequence to be retained, a match of at least six nucleotides was required to both a V gene segment and a J gene segment. A rearrangement counted as productive if the CDR3 had no stop codons and remained in frame with V and J, and every other rearrangement counted as non-productive. CDR3 was defined by IMGT convention, running from the second conserved V-encoded cysteine to the conserved J-encoded phenylalanine. The earlier analysis of about 590 of the donors excluded sequences that lacked an unambiguous match to a single V gene segment. In an earlier analysis of approximately 610 of the donors, V segments were called functional above 56.7% productive rearrangements and were called segregating when the between-donor standard deviation exceeded 5%. A statistical classification framework was developed to diagnose cytomegalovirus status using the catalog of TCR beta chain sequences. V and J gene assignment, in a later analysis, came from comparing TCR nucleotide sequences with IMGT/GENE-DB human TR gene sequences. Using the TCRdist pipeline, a later analysis assigned CDR3 sequences along with most-parsimonious VDJ recombination scenarios. In a later analysis, each TCR beta chain was defined by its CDR3 amino acid sequence together with its V-gene family, and reads lacking a unique V-gene family were excluded. In a later analysis, fewer than 650 highly shared, low-generation-probability nucleotide sequences were removed to address suspected cross-contamination and a sequencing artifact. In a later analysis, a clonal expansion index was calculated for each public chain from normalized within-repertoire ranks of inferred template counts. A later analysis computed generation probabilities with a VDJ recombination model fitted to out-of-frame rearrangements, and checked the results against IGoR. A later analysis scored TCR-TCR, TCR-HLA and TCR-CMV co-occurrence with hypergeometric tests, applying a repertoire-size bias correction to TCR pairs. False discovery rates were estimated in a later analysis by permuting HLA or CMV assignments 20 times. In a later analysis, co-occurring TCRs were grouped with DBSCAN, and TCRdist sequence similarity was added when clustering was performed within HLA-allele-positive subsets. Repertoires with fewer than 30,000 or more than 120,000 public chains, plus five repertoires with anomalous nucleotide sharing, were excluded from co-occurrence clustering. TCRdb limited this immuneACCESS table to in-frame rearrangements with V and J called. A share of clones is missing; checked studies link under half to unresolved V genes, and the rest is unexplained. V and J calls and clone size follow that table, whereas D and trimming were derived from the DNA. The sample table holds some 99,000 clones, of which under 85% were seen once. The ten largest clones take up about 8% of the sample.

In total, over 600 healthy bone marrow donors made up the cohort. All cohort members were sampled while nominally healthy, although unrecorded immune exposures were likely present. The donor tested CMV seropositive and was one of the 289 seropositive cohort members. A peripheral blood sample was collected from each donor, and TCR beta sequencing was performed on peripheral blood mononuclear cells. Genomic DNA extraction from the blood cell samples was performed with the Qiagen DNeasy Blood Extraction Kit. CDR3 length: 16 amino acids, cysteine to phenylalanine. The entry retains the CDR3 DNA only, 48 bases that are in frame from base 1. Relative to germline, V is 0 bases shorter and J is 0 bases shorter, with 11 bases between their ends. The CDR1 and CDR2 encoded by the germline V gene are MNHNS and SASEGT. Concerning this clone itself: Its antigen has not been determined. Base quality data are lacking; no much larger clone is found one base away.

This chain is built from TRBV6-1 and TRBJ2-5, with an unclear D gene assignment. The sequencing sample was made of PBMCs. The receptor comes from a woman aged 45-59 years in good health and CMV-seropositive. The nucleotides read TGTGCCAGCAGTGAAGCCCCCTTTAGCAACCAAGAGACCCAGTACTTC. It specifies CASSEAPFSNQETQYF.